These T cell receptor beta chains were read from a single sample in a study of T cells expressing NK-cell markers. From the 5' RACE reads, TCRdb lists one entry per CDR3 protein and no DNA. This sample's table reports about 300,000 distinct CDR3 sequences. The sample consisted of blood T cells: a sorted CD56 or NKG2C T cell subset, CD4+ or CD8+ T cells, or bulk PBMC T cells (not recorded which). The receptors shown here come from a woman between 18 and 75 years old in good health. The CDR3 runs from the conserved cysteine through the conserved F or W.

v_call	j_call	cdr3_aa
TRBV20-1	TRBJ2-2	CSARGSFNTGELFF
TRBV18	TRBJ2-2	CASSRASGSSGELFF
TRBV7-2	TRBJ2-2	CASSSTSGRGNTGELFF
TRBV9	TRBJ2-3	CASSPTRVSSGDTQYF
TRBV5-4	TRBJ2-3	CASSTGSRDTQYF
TRBV6-1	TRBJ2-1	CASNRAGANEQFF
TRBV28	TRBJ1-5	CASSSLGSSNQPQHF
TRBV18	TRBJ1-5	CASSPRTGDQPQHF
TRBV28	TRBJ2-7	CASSHLYEQYF
TRBV23-1	TRBJ2-2	CASSQSGGTSNTGELFF
TRBV5-1	TRBJ1-2	CASSLPQGGYGYTF
TRBV6-2/TRBV6-3	TRBJ2-2	CASSSDRGLMELFF
TRBV28	TRBJ2-1	CASTRLAGVEQFF
TRBV29-1	TRBJ1-1	CSVERSMNTEAFF
TRBV4-2	TRBJ2-3	CASSQEDREVGTDTQYF
TRBV7-2	TRBJ1-2	CASSLAPSGNYGYTF